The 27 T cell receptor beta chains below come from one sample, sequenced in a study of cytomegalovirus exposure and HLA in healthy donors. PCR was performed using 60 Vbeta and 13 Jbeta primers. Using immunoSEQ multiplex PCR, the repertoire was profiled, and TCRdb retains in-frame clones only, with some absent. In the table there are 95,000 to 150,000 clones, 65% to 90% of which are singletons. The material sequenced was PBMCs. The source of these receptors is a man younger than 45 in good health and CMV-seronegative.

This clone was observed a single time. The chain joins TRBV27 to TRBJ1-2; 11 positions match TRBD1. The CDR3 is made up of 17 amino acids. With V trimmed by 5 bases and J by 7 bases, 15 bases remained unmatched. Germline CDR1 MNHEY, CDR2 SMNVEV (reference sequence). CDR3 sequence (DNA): TGTGCCAGCAGTCGAGGGACAGGGGGAGCTGCCGCAACTGGCTACACCTTC. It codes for CASSRGTGGAAATGYTF.

In DNA, the CDR3 is TGTGCCAGCAGTCTCGCGACAGGTTCGGGATACGAGCAGTACTTC. Translated: CASSLATGSGYEQYF. The rearrangement joins TRBV28 to TRBJ2-7, with D possibly being TRBD1 (6 bases). V lost 5 bases to trimming and J lost 4 bases, with 18 bases between them. CDR3 length: 15 residues. Germline CDR1 MDHEN, CDR2 SYDVKM.

The CDR3 sequence is CASSELGGTNGNTIYF. The DNA of the CDR3 is TGTGCCAGCAGTGAACTGGGGGGGACCAACGGAAACACCATATATTTT. The chain uses TRBV25-1 and TRBJ1-3, with D possibly being TRBD1 (5 bases). Per germline, CDR1 MGHDK and CDR2 SYGVNS. Trimming took 2 bases from V and 4 from J, leaving 15 bases between them. The CDR3 extends over 16 amino acids.

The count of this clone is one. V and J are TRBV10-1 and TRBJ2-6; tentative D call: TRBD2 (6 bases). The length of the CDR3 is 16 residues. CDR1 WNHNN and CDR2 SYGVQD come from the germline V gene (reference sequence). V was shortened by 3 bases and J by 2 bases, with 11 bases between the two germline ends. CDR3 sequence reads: CASSEGVAAGANVLTF. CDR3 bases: TGCGCCAGCAGTGAAGGGGTAGCGGCTGGGGCCAACGTCCTGACTTTC.

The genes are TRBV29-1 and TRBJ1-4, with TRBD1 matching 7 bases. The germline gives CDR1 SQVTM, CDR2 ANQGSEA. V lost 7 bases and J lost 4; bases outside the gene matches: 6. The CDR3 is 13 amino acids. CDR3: CSARDSLNEKLFF. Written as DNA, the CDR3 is TGCAGCGCACGGGACAGTCTTAATGAAAAACTGTTTTTT. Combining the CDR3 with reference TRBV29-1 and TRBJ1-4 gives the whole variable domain SAVISQKPSRDICQRGTSLTIQCQVDSQVTMMFWYRQQPGQSLTLIATANQGSEATYESGFVIDKFPISRPNLTFSTLTVSNMSPEDSSIYLCSARDSLNEKLFFGSGTQLSVL.

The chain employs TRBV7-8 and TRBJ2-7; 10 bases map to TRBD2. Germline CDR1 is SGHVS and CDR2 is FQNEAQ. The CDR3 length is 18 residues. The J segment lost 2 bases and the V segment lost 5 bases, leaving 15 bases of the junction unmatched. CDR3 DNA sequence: TGTGCCAGCAGCCCCGAGGGTCTAGCGGGGGCACGACCCTACGAGCAGTACTTC. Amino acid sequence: CASSPEGLAGARPYEQYF. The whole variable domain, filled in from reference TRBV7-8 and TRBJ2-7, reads GAGVSQSPRYKVAKRGQDVALRCDPISGHVSLFWYQQALGQGPEFLTYFQNEAQLDKSGLPSDRFFAERPEGSVSTLKIQRTQQEDSAVYLCASSPEGLAGARPYEQYFGPGTRLTVT.

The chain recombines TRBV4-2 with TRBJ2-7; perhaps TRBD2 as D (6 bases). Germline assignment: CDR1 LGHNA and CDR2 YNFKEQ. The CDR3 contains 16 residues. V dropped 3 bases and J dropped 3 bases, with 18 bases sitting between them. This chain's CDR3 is CASSHPGDGGSYEQYF. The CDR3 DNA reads TGTGCCAGCAGCCACCCCGGGGACGGGGGAAGCTACGAGCAGTACTTC.

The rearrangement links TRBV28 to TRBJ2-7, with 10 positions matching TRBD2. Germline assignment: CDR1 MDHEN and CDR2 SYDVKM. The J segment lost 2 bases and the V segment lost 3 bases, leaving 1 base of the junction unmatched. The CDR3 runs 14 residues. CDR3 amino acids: CASSFSGGAYEQYF. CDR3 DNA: TGTGCCAGCAGTTTCAGCGGGGGGGCCTACGAGCAGTACTTC.

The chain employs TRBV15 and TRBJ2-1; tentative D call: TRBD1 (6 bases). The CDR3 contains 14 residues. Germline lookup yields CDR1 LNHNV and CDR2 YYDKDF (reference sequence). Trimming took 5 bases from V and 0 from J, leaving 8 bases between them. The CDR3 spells CATSGGSSYNEQFF. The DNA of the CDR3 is TGTGCCACCAGCGGGGGCAGCTCCTACAATGAGCAGTTCTTC.

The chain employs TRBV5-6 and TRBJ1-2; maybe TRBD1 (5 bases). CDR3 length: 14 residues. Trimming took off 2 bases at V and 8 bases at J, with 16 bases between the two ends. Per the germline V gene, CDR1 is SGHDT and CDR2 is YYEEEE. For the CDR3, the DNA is TGTGCCAGCAGCTTTGGGGGGGGTGAAGTAGGCTACACCTTC. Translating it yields CASSFGGGEVGYTF.

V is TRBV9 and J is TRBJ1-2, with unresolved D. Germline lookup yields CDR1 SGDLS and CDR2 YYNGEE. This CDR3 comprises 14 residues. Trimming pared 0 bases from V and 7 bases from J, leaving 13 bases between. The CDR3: CASSVAAGSGGYTF. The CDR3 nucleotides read TGTGCCAGCAGCGTAGCTGCGGGGTCAGGTGGCTACACCTTC.

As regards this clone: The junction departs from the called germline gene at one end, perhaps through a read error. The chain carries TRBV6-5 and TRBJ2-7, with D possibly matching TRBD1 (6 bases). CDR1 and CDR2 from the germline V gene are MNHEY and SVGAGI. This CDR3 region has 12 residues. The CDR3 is CASGKTGSWSDF. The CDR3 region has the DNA TGTGCCAGCGGTAAGACAGGCTCATGGAGCGACTTC.

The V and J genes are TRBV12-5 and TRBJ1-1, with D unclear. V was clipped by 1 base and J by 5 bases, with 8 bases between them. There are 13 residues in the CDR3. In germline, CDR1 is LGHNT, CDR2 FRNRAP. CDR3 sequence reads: CASGLGAGTEAFF. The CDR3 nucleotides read TGTGCTAGTGGTTTGGGCGCAGGTACTGAAGCTTTCTTT.

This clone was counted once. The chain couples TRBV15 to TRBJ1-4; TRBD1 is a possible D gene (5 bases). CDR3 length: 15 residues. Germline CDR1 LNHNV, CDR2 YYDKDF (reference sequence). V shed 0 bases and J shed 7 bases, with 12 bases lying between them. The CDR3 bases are TGTGCCACCAGCAGAGAGTCTACTCAGGGTGAAAAACTGTTTTTT. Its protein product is CATSRESTQGEKLFF.

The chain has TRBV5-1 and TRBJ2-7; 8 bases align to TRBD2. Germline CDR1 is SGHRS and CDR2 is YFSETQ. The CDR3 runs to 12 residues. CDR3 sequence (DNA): TGCGGCGGGGGGCCCCCTCGGGCCGAGCAGTACTTC. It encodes CGGGPPRAEQYF.

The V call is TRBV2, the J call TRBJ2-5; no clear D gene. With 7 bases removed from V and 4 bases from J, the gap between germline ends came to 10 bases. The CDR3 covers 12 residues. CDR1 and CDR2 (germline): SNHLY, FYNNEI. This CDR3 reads CASNGPGETQYF. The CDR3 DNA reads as TGTGCCAGCAATGGCCCGGGAGAGACCCAGTACTTC.

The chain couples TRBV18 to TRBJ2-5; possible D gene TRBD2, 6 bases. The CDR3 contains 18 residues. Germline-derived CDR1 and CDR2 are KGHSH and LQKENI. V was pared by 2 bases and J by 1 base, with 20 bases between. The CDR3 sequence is CASSPLYSGSLFQETQYF. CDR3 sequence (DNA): TGTGCCAGCTCACCATTGTATAGCGGCAGCCTGTTCCAAGAGACCCAGTACTTC.

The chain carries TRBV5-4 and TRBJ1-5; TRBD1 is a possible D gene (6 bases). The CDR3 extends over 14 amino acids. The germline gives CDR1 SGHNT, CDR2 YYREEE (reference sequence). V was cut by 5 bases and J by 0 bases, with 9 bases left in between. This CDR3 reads CASRTGFSNQPQHF. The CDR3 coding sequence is TGTGCCAGCAGAACAGGGTTTAGCAATCAGCCCCAGCATTTT.

DNA for the CDR3: TGTGCCAGCAGCTTAGCGGGACAGGGGATCACTGAAGCTTTCTTT. Amino acids: CASSLAGQGITEAFF. The rearrangement uses TRBV7-9 and TRBJ1-1; 10 nucleotides match TRBD1. J was trimmed by 4 bases and V by 0 bases; bases with no gene match: 2. Germline-derived CDR1 and CDR2 are SEHNR and FQNEAQ (reference sequence). This CDR3 spans 15 amino acids.

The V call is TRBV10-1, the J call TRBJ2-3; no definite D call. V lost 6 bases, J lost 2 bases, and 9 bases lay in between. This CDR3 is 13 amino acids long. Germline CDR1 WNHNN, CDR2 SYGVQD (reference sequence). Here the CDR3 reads CASSPRYTDTQYF. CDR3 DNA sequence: TGCGCCAGCAGCCCCAGATACACAGATACGCAGTATTTT.

This CDR3 reads CASTAGAGNTIYF. For the CDR3, the DNA is TGTGCCAGCACGGCAGGGGCTGGAAACACCATATATTTT. This chain uses TRBV25-1 with TRBJ1-3, with a possible D match to TRBD1 (6 bases). The CDR3 length is 13 residues. V shed 7 bases and J shed 2 bases, with 9 bases lying between them. The germline V gene has CDR1 MGHDK and CDR2 SYGVNS. Together with reference TRBV25-1 and TRBJ1-3, the CDR3 gives the full variable domain: EADIYQTPRYLVIGTGKKITLECSQTMGHDKMYWYQQDPGMELHLIHYSYGVNSTEKGDLSSESTVSRIRTEHFPLTLESARPSHTSQYLCASTAGAGNTIYFGEGSWLTVV.

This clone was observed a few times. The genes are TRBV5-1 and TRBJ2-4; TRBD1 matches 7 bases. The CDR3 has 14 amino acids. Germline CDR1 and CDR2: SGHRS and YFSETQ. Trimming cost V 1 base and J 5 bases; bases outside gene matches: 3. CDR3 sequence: CASSLRTGENIQYF. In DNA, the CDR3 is TGCGCCAGCAGCTTGAGAACAGGGGAAAACATTCAGTACTTC.

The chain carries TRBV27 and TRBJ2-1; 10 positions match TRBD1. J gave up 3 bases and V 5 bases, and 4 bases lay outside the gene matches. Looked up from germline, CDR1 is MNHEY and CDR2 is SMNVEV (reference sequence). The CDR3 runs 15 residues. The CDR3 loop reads CASSPGQGFYNEQFF. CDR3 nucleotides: TGTGCCAGCAGTCCGGGACAGGGGTTCTACAATGAGCAGTTCTTC.

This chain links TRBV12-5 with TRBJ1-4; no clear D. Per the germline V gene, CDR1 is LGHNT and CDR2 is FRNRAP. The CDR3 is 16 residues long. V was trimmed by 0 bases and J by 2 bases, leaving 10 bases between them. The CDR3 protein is CASGLVFRWTNEKLFF. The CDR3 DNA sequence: TGTGCTAGTGGTTTGGTATTTAGATGGACTAATGAAAAACTGTTTTTT.

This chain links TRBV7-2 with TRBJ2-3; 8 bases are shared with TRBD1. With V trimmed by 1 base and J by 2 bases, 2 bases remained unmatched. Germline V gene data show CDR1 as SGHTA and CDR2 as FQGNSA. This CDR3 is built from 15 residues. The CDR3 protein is CASSLGQGATDTQYF. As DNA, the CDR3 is TGTGCCAGCAGCTTAGGCCAGGGGGCCACAGATACGCAGTATTTT. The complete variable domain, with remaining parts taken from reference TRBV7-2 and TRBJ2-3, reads GAGVSQSPSNKVTEKGKDVELRCDPISGHTALYWYRQSLGQGLEFLIYFQGNSAPDKSGLPSDRFSAERTGGSVSTLTIQRTQQEDSAVYLCASSLGQGATDTQYFGPGTRLTVL.

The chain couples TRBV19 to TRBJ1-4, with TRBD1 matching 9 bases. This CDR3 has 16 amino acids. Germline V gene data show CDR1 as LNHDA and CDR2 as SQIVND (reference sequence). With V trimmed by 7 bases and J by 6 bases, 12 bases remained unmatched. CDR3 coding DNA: TGTGCCAGTAATACGCCGTGGACAGGGGCAGATGAAAAACTGTTTTTT. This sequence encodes CASNTPWTGADEKLFF.

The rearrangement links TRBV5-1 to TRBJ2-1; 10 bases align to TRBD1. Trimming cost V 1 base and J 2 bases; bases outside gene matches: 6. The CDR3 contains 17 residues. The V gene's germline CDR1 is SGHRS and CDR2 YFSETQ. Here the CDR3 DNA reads TGCGCCAGCAGCTTGAGACTCGGGACAGGGGCCTACAATGAGCAGTTCTTC. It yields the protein CASSLRLGTGAYNEQFF.